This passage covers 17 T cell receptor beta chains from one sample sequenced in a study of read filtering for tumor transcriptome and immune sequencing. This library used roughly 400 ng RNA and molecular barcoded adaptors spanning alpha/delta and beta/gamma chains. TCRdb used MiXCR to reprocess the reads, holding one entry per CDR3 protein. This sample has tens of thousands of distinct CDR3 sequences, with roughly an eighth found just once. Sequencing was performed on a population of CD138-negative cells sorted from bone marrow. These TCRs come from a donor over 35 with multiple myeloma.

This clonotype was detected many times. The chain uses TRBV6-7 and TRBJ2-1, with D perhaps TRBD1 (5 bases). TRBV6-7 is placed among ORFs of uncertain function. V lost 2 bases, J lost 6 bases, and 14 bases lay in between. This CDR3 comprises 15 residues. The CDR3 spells CASSYGQGCSNEQFF. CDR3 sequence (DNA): TGTGCCAGCAGTTACGGGCAGGGATGTTCCAATGAGCAGTTCTTC.

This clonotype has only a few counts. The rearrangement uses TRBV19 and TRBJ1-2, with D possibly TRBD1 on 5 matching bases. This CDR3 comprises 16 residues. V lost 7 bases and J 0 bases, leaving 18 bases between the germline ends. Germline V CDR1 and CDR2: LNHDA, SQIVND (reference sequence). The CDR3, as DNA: TGTGCCAGTACTTCTTACCGGGACCGAGCTAACTATGGCTACACCTTC. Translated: CASTSYRDRANYGYTF.

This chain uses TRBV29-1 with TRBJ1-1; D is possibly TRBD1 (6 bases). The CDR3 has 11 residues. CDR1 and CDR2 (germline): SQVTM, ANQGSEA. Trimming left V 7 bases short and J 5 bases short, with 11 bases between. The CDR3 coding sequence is TGCAGCGGGACACAGGGAACTGAAGCTTTCTTT. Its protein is CSGTQGTEAFF.

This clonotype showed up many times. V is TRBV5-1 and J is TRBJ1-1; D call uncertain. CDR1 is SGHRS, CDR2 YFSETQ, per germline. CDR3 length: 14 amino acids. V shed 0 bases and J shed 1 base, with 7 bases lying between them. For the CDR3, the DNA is TGCGCCAGCAGCTTGGTCACCGCGAACACTGAAGCTTTCTTT. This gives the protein CASSLVTANTEAFF.

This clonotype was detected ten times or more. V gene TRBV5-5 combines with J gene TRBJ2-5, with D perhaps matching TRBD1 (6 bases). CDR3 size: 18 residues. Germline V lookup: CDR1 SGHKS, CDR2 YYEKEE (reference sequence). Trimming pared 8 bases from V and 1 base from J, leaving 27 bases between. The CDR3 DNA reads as TGTGCCAGTAACAATCGCCCTACGGTGACAGGACCCCAAGAGACCCAGTACTTC. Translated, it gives CASNNRPTVTGPQETQYF. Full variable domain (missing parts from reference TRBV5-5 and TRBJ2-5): DAGVTQSPTHLIKTRGQQVTLRCSPISGHKSVSWYQQVLGQGPQFIFQYYEKEERGRGNFPDRFSARQFPNYSSELNVNALLLGDSALYLCASNNRPTVTGPQETQYFGPGTRLLVL.

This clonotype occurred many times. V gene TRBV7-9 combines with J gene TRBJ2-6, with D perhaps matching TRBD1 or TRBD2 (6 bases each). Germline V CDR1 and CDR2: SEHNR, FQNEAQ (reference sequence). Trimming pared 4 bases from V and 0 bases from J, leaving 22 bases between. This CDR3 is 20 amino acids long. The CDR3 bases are TGTGCCAGCAGCTCCCCGGGGGCGGGTATCTTAAGCTCTGGGGCCAACGTCCTGACTTTC. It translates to CASSSPGAGILSSGANVLTF.

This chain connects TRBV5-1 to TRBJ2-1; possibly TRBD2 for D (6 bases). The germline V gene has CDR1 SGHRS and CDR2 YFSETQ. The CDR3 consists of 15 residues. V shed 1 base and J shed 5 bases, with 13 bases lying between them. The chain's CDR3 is CASSLTGVAHNEQFF. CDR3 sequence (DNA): TGCGCCAGCAGCTTGACGGGAGTCGCGCACAATGAGCAGTTCTTC.

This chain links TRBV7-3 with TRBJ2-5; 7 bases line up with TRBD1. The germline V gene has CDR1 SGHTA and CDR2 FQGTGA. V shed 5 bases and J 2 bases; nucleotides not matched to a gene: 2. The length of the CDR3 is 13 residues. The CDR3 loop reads CASSRDRQETQYF. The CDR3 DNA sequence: TGTGCCAGCAGCCGGGACAGACAAGAGACCCAGTACTTC.

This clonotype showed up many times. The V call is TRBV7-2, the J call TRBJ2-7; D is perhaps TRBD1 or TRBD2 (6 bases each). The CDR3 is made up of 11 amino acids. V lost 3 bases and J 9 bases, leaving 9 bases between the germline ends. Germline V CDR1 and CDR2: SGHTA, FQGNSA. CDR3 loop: CASSFGGGQYF. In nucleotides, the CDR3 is TGTGCCAGCAGCTTCGGAGGGGGGCAGTACTTC.

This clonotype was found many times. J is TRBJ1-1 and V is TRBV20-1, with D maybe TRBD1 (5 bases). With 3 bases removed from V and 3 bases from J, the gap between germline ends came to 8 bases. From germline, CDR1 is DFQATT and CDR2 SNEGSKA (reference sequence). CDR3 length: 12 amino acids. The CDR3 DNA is TGCAGTGCTAGTTCGGGGGACACTGAAGCTTTCTTT. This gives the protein CSASSGDTEAFF.

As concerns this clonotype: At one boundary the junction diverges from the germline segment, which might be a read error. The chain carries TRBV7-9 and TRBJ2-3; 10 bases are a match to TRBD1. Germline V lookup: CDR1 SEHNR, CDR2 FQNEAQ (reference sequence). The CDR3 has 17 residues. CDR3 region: CASSLVDRGLVADTRYF. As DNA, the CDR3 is TGTGCCAGCAGCTTAGTCGACAGGGGGCTGGTGGCAGATACGCGGTATTTT. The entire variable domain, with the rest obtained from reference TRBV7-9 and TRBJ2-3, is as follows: DTGVSQNPRHKITKRGQNVTFRCDPISEHNRLYWYRQTLGQGPEFLTYFQNEAQLEKSRLLSDRFSAERPKGSFSTLEIQRTEQGDSAMYLCASSLVDRGLVADTRYFGPGTRLTVL.

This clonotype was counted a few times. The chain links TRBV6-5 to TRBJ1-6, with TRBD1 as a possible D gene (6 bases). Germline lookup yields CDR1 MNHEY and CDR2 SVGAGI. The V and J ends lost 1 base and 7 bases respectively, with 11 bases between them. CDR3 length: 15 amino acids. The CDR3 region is CASSYYGGTNSPLHF. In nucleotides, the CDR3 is TGTGCCAGCAGTTACTATGGGGGCACAAATTCACCCCTCCACTTT.

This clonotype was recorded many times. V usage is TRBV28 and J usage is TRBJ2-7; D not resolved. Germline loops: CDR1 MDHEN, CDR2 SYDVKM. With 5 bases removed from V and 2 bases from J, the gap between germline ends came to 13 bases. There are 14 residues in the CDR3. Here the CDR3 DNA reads TGTGCCAGCAGTCCCCCCCCACCTACCTACGAGCAGTACTTC. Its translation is CASSPPPPTYEQYF.

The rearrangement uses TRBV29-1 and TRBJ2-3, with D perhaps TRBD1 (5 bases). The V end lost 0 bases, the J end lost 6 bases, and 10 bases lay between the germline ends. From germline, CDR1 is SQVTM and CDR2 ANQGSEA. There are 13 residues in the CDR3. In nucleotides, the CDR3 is TGCAGCGTTGAAGATCCAGGGATGGATACGCAGTATTTT. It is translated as CSVEDPGMDTQYF.

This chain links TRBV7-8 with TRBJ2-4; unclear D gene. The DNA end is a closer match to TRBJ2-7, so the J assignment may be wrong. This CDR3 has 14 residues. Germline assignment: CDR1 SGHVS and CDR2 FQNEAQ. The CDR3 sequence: CASSLGQIFPEQYF. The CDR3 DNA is TGTGCCAGCAGCTTAGGGCAGATATTCCCCGAGCAGTACTTC.

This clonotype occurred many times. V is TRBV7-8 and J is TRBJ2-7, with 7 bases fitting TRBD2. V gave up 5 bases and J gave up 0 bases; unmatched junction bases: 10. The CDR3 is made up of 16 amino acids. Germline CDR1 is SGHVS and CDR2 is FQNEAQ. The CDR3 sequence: CASSLGPSGFSYEQYF. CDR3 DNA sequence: TGTGCCAGCAGCCTGGGGCCTAGCGGATTCTCCTACGAGCAGTACTTC.

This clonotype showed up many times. The CDR3 region has the DNA TGTGCCAGCAGTTTTTTTGCGGGAGGTGAGCAGTTCTTC. This codes for CASSFFAGGEQFF. This sequence joins TRBV28 and TRBJ2-1, with 8 nucleotides matching TRBD2. The CDR3 covers 13 residues. Germline CDR1 is MDHEN and CDR2 is SYDVKM. V gave up 3 bases and J gave up 9 bases; unmatched junction bases: 4.